Sequencing of this TCR beta chain was carried out in a study of siplizumab effects on memory and regulatory T cells. The assay was immunoSEQ multiplex PCR, and TCRdb's table has in-frame clones only and misses some. The sample has approximately 94,000 clones; about 94% are singletons. With respect to this clone: The junction differs from germline at one of its ends, possibly a read error.

Germline CDR1 reads MDHEN; CDR2 reads SYDVKM. This CDR3 spans 15 amino acids. The clonotype originates from a human donor in good health. The source material was non-Treg CD4+ T cells sorted from blood. V gene TRBV28 combines with J gene TRBJ2-7; no clear D gene. CDR3 amino acids: CASGLISLVVYEQYF. DNA for the CDR3: TGTGCCAGCGGTTTGATTTCGTTGGTTGTCTACGAGCAGTACTTC.